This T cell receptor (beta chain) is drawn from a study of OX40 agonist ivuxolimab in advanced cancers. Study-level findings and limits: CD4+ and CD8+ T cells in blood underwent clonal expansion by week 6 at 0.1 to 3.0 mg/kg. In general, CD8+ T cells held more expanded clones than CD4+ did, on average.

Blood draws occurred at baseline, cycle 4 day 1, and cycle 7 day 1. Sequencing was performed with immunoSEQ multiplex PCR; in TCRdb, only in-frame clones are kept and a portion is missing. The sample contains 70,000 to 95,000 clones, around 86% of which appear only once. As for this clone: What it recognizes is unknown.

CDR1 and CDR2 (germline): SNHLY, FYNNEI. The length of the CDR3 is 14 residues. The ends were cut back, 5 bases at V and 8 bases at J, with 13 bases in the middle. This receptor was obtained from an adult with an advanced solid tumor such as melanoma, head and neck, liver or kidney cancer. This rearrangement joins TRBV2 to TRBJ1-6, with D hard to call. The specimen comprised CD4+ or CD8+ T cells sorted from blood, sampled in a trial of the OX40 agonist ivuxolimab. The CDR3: CASSRPYGDSPLHF. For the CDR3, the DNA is TGTGCCAGCAGTAGACCATATGGGGATTCACCCCTCCACTTT.